This TCR beta chain was captured in a study of beta chain features in type 1 diabetes. Germline V gene lookup returns CDR1 SGHDT and CDR2 YYEEEE. With 1 base removed from V and 10 bases from J, the gap between germline ends came to 11 bases. The CDR3 contains 13 residues. This clone appeared a few times. Its antigen is currently unknown. Study outcomes and limitations: TCRB CDR3s were moderately but significantly shorter in Type 1 diabetes patients in all four CD4+ subsets.

What was sequenced were expressed TCRB transcripts, since all of the isolated RNA had been reverse transcribed. Libraries were prepared by immunoSEQ multiplex PCR; TCRdb keeps only in-frame clonotypes and omits some of them. The table includes approximately 170,000 clones, about 7.8% detected once. The source material was central memory CD4+ T cells from blood. The chain joins TRBV5-6 to TRBJ1-4; a possible D gene is TRBD1 (5 bases). The source is a woman aged 40 to 50 with type 1 diabetes. The CDR3 region has the DNA TGTGCCAGCAGCTTGAGGAGGGACGGAAAACTGTTTTTT. Amino acids: CASSLRRDGKLFF.